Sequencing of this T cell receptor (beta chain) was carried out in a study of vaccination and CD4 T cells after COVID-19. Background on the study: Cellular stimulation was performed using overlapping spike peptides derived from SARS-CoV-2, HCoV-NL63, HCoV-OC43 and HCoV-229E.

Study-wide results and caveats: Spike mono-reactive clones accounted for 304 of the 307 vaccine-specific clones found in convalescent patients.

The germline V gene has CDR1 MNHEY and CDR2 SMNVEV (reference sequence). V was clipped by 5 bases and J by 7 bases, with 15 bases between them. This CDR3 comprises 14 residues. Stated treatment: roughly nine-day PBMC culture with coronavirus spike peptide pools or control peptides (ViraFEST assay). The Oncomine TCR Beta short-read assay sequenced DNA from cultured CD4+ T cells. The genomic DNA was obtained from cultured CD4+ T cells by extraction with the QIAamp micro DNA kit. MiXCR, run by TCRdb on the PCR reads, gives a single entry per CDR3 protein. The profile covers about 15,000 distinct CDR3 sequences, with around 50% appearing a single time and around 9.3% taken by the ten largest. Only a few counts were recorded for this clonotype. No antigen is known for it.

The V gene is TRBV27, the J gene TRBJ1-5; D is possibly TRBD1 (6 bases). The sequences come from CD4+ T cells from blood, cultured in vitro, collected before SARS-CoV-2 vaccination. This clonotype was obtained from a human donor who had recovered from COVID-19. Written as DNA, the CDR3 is TGTGCCAGCAGTCTACACAGGGTCGGGCAGCCCCAGCATTTT. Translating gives CASSLHRVGQPQHF.